A single sample gave rise to the 21 T cell receptor beta chains below, sequenced in a study of cytomegalovirus exposure and HLA in healthy donors. PCR amplification relied on 60 Vbeta primers (plus 13 Jbeta primers). Repertoires were generated with immunoSEQ multiplex PCR, while TCRdb's copy carries only in-frame clones and drops some. Among some 140,000 clones, more than 75% were seen once, and the ten largest hold approximately 4.7%. The sample consisted of PBMCs. These receptors all stem from a young woman in good health and CMV-seronegative.

The chain recombines TRBV4-1 with TRBJ1-6; no reliable D call. CDR1 and CDR2 (germline): MGHRA, YSYEKL. The CDR3 consists of 18 residues. V was pared by 1 base and J by 7 bases, with 20 bases between. The CDR3 is CASSQGLLARAWNSPLHF. In DNA, the CDR3 is TGCGCCAGCAGCCAAGGTTTGTTGGCCCGTGCCTGGAATTCACCCCTCCACTTT.

J is TRBJ1-2 and V is TRBV7-2; 12 bases line up with TRBD1. V lost 1 base and J lost 1; bases outside the gene matches: 7. The CDR3 totals 18 residues. In germline, CDR1 is SGHTA, CDR2 FQGNSA. The CDR3 region has the DNA TGTGCCAGCAGCTTAGTTCTGGGGACAGGGGGCTTTAACTATGGCTACACCTTC. Protein: CASSLVLGTGGFNYGYTF.

This rearrangement joins TRBV7-9 to TRBJ1-4, with D possibly being TRBD1 (5 bases). Between the trimmed V and J ends, which lost 5 bases and 7 bases, there was a span of 11 bases. The germline V gene encodes CDR1 SEHNR and CDR2 FQNEAQ (reference sequence). The CDR3 contains 13 residues. CDR3 region: CASSPNRFEKLFF. In DNA form, the CDR3 reads TGTGCCAGCAGCCCAAACAGGTTTGAAAAACTGTTTTTT.

The sample holds a few counts of this clone. The CDR3 region is CASSFPETGAGANVLTF. CDR3 coding DNA: TGTGCCAGCAGTTTCCCCGAGACAGGGGCTGGGGCCAACGTCCTGACTTTC. The chain combines TRBV28 with TRBJ2-6; 8 nucleotides match TRBD1. CDR1 and CDR2 from the germline V gene are MDHEN and SYDVKM. CDR3 length: 17 residues. Trimming cost V 3 bases and J 2 bases; bases outside gene matches: 6.

The table lists this clone with a few counts. The genes are TRBV19 and TRBJ2-2, with 9 nucleotides matching TRBD2. The CDR3 extends over 12 amino acids. J was trimmed by 9 bases and V by 7 bases; bases with no gene match: 3. CDR1 and CDR2 (germline): LNHDA, SQIVND (reference sequence). The CDR3 bases are TGTGCCAGTACTGCGGGGGGGAGGGAGCTGTTTTTT. This gives the protein CASTAGGRELFF.

The rearrangement links TRBV28 to TRBJ2-7, with a weak D call TRBD1 (6 bases). Germline V gives CDR1 MDHEN, CDR2 SYDVKM. The CDR3 sequence is 13 residues long. V lost 1 base and J lost 4, with 8 bases in between. The CDR3 sequence: CASSLYREYEQYF. CDR3 DNA: TGTGCCAGCAGTTTATACAGGGAGTACGAGCAGTACTTC. The variable domain in full, completed from reference TRBV28 and TRBJ2-7, reads DVKVTQSSRYLVKRTGEKVFLECVQDMDHENMFWYRQDPGLGLRLIYFSYDVKMKEKGDIPEGYSVSREKKERFSLILESASTNQTSMYLCASSLYREYEQYFGPGTRLTVT.

V usage is TRBV7-9 and J usage is TRBJ1-6; D may be TRBD1 (5 bases). CDR3 length: 18 amino acids. Trimming stripped 6 bases from V and 5 bases from J, with 23 bases between. CDR1 and CDR2 from the germline V gene are SEHNR and FQNEAQ (reference sequence). The CDR3 is CASSRRTRSSSNNSPLHF. The CDR3 coding sequence is TGTGCCAGCAGTCGCCGGACACGATCTTCCTCTAATAATTCACCCCTCCACTTT.

This clone has just a few counts. V and J are TRBV7-6 and TRBJ2-3; 11 bases line up with TRBD2. The CDR3 length is 16 residues. CDR1 is SGHVS, CDR2 FNYEAQ, per germline. V was clipped by 4 bases and J by 0 bases; unmatched bases: 3. Here the CDR3 reads CASSSLAGGSTDTQYF. The CDR3 nucleotides are TGTGCCAGCAGCTCCCTAGCGGGGGGTAGCACAGATACGCAGTATTTT.

The chain employs TRBV5-5 and TRBJ1-5; D ambiguous. Trimming removed 2 bases at V and 10 bases at J, with 19 bases between. The CDR3 is made up of 15 amino acids. Germline V gives CDR1 SGHKS, CDR2 YYEKEE (reference sequence). The CDR3 region is CASSLGSGFIQPQHF. CDR3 coding DNA: TGTGCCAGCAGCTTAGGTTCGGGGTTTATCCAACCCCAGCATTTT.

The chain recombines TRBV5-1 with TRBJ2-3; 7 bases are shared with TRBD2. Germline V gene sequence: CDR1 SGHRS, CDR2 YFSETQ. This CDR3 contains 16 residues. The V and J ends lost 0 bases and 3 bases, in that order; junction bases with no gene match: 7. This chain's CDR3 is CASSLVPAGSTDTQYF. Written as DNA, the CDR3 is TGCGCCAGCAGCTTGGTTCCAGCGGGATCGACAGATACGCAGTATTTT.

This clone was seen only once. This rearrangement joins TRBV7-9 to TRBJ1-1, with a tentative D call TRBD1 (6 bases). This CDR3 comprises 16 residues. In germline, CDR1 is SEHNR, CDR2 FQNEAQ (reference sequence). V dropped 2 bases and J dropped 6 bases, with 19 bases sitting between them. The CDR3 DNA is TGTGCCAGCAGCTTACGGGGGGCAGACGGTAACGCTGAAGCTTTCTTT. Translating it yields CASSLRGADGNAEAFF.

This clone was recorded once. The same CDR3 can be traced to other DNA sequences in this sample. This chain uses TRBV7-9 with TRBJ2-7; D is ambiguous. The CDR3 totals 13 residues. Germline V gene sequence: CDR1 SEHNR, CDR2 FQNEAQ (reference sequence). V lost 0 bases and J lost 1, with 4 bases in between. CDR3 nucleotides: TGTGCCAGCAGCTTAGCGGCATCCTACGAGCAGTACTTC. Its protein is CASSLAASYEQYF. Variable domain in full (rest from reference TRBV7-9 and TRBJ2-7): DTGVSQNPRHKITKRGQNVTFRCDPISEHNRLYWYRQTLGQGPEFLTYFQNEAQLEKSRLLSDRFSAERPKGSFSTLEIQRTEQGDSAMYLCASSLAASYEQYFGPGTRLTVT.

This sequence joins TRBV27 and TRBJ2-1; 8 bases map to TRBD2. This CDR3 has 16 amino acids. Germline CDR1 MNHEY, CDR2 SMNVEV (reference sequence). V gave up 1 base and J gave up 3 bases; unmatched junction bases: 5. The chain's CDR3 is CASSLLERGSYNEQFF. CDR3 nucleotide sequence: TGTGCCAGCAGTTTATTGGAGCGGGGGAGCTACAATGAGCAGTTCTTC.

The chain recombines TRBV9 with TRBJ2-6; 8 bases fit TRBD1. Germline V gives CDR1 SGDLS, CDR2 YYNGEE. V was clipped by 4 bases and J by 4 bases; unmatched bases: 10. This CDR3 has 17 amino acids. In nucleotides, the CDR3 is TGTGCCAGCAGCACCCTGACAGGGGCCAAAGGGGCCAACGTCCTGACTTTC. Protein product: CASSTLTGAKGANVLTF. Full variable domain (missing parts from reference TRBV9 and TRBJ2-6): DSGVTQTPKHLITATGQRVTLRCSPRSGDLSVYWYQQSLDQGLQFLIQYYNGEERAKGNILERFSAQQFPDLHSELNLSSLELGDSALYFCASSTLTGAKGANVLTFGAGSRLTVL.

This clone appeared a few times. V gene TRBV6-1 combines with J gene TRBJ1-5; 9 positions match TRBD1. Per germline, CDR1 MNHNS and CDR2 SASEGT. This CDR3 comprises 16 residues. V lost 2 bases and J lost 7; bases outside the gene matches: 9. CDR3 sequence (DNA): TGTGCCAGCAGTGAAATGGTGGGACAGGGTGACCAGCCCCAGCATTTT. Its translation: CASSEMVGQGDQPQHF.

The count of this clone is one. The V call is TRBV6-1, the J call TRBJ1-2, with 7 bases identical to TRBD1. CDR1 is MNHNS, CDR2 SASEGT, per germline. V lost 1 base and J lost 4; bases outside the gene matches: 3. The CDR3 contains 14 residues. The CDR3 reads CASSEGGTAYGYTF. Written as DNA, the CDR3 is TGTGCCAGCAGTGAAGGCGGGACAGCCTATGGCTACACCTTC.

This chain joins TRBV29-1 and TRBJ2-1; a weak D match, TRBD1 (6 bases). The CDR3 is 12 residues long. The ends were cut back, 8 bases at V and 8 bases at J, with 16 bases in the middle. Looked up from germline, CDR1 is SQVTM and CDR2 is ANQGSEA. The CDR3 region has the DNA TGCAGCTTCAGGGGTTTCGGGGATGAGCAGTTCTTC. Translated, it gives CSFRGFGDEQFF.

V gene TRBV28 combines with J gene TRBJ2-3; D might be TRBD2 (5 bases). This CDR3 is 17 amino acids long. The V gene lost 2 bases and the J gene lost 4 bases, with 19 bases spanning the gap. The germline gives CDR1 MDHEN, CDR2 SYDVKM. The CDR3 coding sequence is TGTGCCAGCAGTTTAGGAGCGGTCCCCGTTGACCCAGATACGCAGTATTTT. This encodes CASSLGAVPVDPDTQYF.

The chain is built from TRBV6-6 and TRBJ1-1, with D possibly being TRBD1 (6 bases). From germline, CDR1 is MNHNY and CDR2 SVGAGI (reference sequence). This CDR3 is 13 amino acids long. V lost 8 bases and J lost 6, with 16 bases in between. This CDR3 reads CASADGGRAEAFF. CDR3 DNA: TGTGCCAGCGCTGACGGGGGGCGAGCTGAAGCTTTCTTT.

Here the CDR3 reads CASSVNHIRGGTQYF. CDR3 bases: TGTGCCAGCAGTGTTAACCACATACGAGGAGGTACGCAGTATTTT. The genes are TRBV2 and TRBJ2-3; the D gene is possibly TRBD2 (5 bases). V was cut by 4 bases and J by 8 bases, with 19 bases left in between. Looked up from germline, CDR1 is SNHLY and CDR2 is FYNNEI. The CDR3 loop spans 15 amino acids.

The chain couples TRBV25-1 to TRBJ1-2; 7 nucleotides match TRBD1. The CDR3 sequence is 16 residues long. The V and J ends lost 3 bases and 3 bases, in that order; junction bases with no gene match: 10. The germline gives CDR1 MGHDK, CDR2 SYGVNS. DNA for the CDR3: TGTGCCAGCAGTGACACCGAGGCAGGGGGATACTATGGCTACACCTTC. Its translation is CASSDTEAGGYYGYTF.